One and the same sample provided the 25 T cell receptor beta chains below, sequenced in a study of blood T cells in healthy people across ages. A second PCR, run for roughly 7 to 11 cycles, used a sample-barcoded 5' primer plus a J-beta primer mix. TCRdb re-called the 5' RACE reads with MiXCR, one entry per CDR3 protein. The sample lists approximately 900,000 distinct CDR3 sequences, 25% to 30% occurring once. A further study also used this sample, focusing on T cells of mothers and their children.

Specimen: blood. Receptor source: a woman aged 40 to 55 in good health.

This chain links TRBV10-3 with TRBJ1-5; the D is unclear. This CDR3 contains 14 residues. In germline, CDR1 is ENHRY, CDR2 SYGVKD. With 8 bases removed from V and 9 bases from J, the gap between germline ends came to 20 bases. The CDR3, as DNA: TGTGCCATCTCTGACTCAGCCGGGGATAGGCCCCAGCATTTT. Its translation is CAISDSAGDRPQHF.

The V and J genes are TRBV18 and TRBJ2-1; either TRBD1 or TRBD2 may supply D (5 bases each). In germline, CDR1 is KGHSH, CDR2 LQKENI. The V end lost 0 bases, the J end lost 5 bases, and 14 bases lay between the germline ends. This CDR3 spans 16 amino acids. Here the CDR3 DNA reads TGTGCCAGCTCACCACCAGGGACCTCTGCTAACAATGAGCAGTTCTTC. Its translation is CASSPPGTSANNEQFF.

This sequence joins TRBV9 and TRBJ2-2; no definite D call. The germline gives CDR1 SGDLS, CDR2 YYNGEE. The CDR3 loop spans 14 amino acids. Trimming stripped 0 bases from V and 8 bases from J, with 11 bases between. DNA for the CDR3: TGTGCCAGCAGCGTAGACAGTCTTTTGGGGGAGCTGTTTTTT. It encodes CASSVDSLLGELFF.

This clonotype was seen only a few times. The V gene is TRBV7-2, the J gene TRBJ1-1; 7 positions agree with TRBD1. CDR1 is SGHTA and CDR2 is FQGNSA in the germline V gene. The CDR3 runs to 16 residues. V lost 1 base and J lost 1; bases outside the gene matches: 6. In DNA form, the CDR3 reads TGTGCCAGCAGCTTAGGCTCGACAGGGAGGAACACTGAAGCTTTCTTT. Translated: CASSLGSTGRNTEAFF.

This clonotype came up many times. The rearrangement links TRBV20-1 to TRBJ1-1; a weak D match, TRBD1 (5 bases). Trimming took 2 bases from V and 0 from J, leaving 13 bases between them. The CDR3 contains 15 residues. CDR1 and CDR2 from the germline V gene are DFQATT and SNEGSKA (reference sequence). CDR3 loop: CSARLGGSVNTEAFF. CDR3 DNA: TGCAGTGCTAGACTCGGGGGATCCGTGAACACTGAAGCTTTCTTT.

Worth noting for this clonotype: The junction differs from germline at one of its ends, possibly a read error. J is TRBJ2-1 and V is TRBV6-2 or TRBV6-3, with D perhaps TRBD2 (5 bases). The CDR3 runs 15 residues. Germline V lookup: CDR1 MNHEY, CDR2 SVGEGT. The CDR3 spells CASSYSRGLYNERFF. CDR3 nucleotides: TGTGCCAGCAGTTACTCGCGAGGACTGTACAATGAGCGGTTCTTC.

This clonotype was seen only a few times. The chain is built from TRBV5-1 and TRBJ2-7; TRBD2 matches at 9 bases. Germline-derived CDR1 and CDR2 are SGHRS and YFSETQ. With V trimmed by 7 bases and J by 5 bases, 10 bases remained unmatched. The length of the CDR3 is 14 residues. CDR3 region: CASVAGGPNDEQYF. The CDR3 DNA sequence: TGCGCCAGCGTGGCGGGGGGGCCTAACGACGAGCAGTACTTC.

This clonotype was detected ten times or more. The chain uses TRBV29-1 and TRBJ1-5; D might be TRBD1 (5 bases). V gave up 7 bases and J gave up 3 bases, with 13 bases separating them. In germline, CDR1 is SQVTM, CDR2 ANQGSEA. The CDR3 extends over 13 amino acids. This CDR3 reads CSAWDGSNQPQHF. The CDR3 region has the DNA TGCAGCGCATGGGACGGATCCAATCAGCCCCAGCATTTT.

This clonotype was seen only a few times. This chain connects TRBV29-1 to TRBJ1-5, with 7 bases matching TRBD1. This CDR3 region has 14 residues. In germline, CDR1 is SQVTM, CDR2 ANQGSEA. Unmatched junction bases numbered 8, after V lost 6 bases and J lost 3 bases. The CDR3 protein is CSVSGTVDNQPQHF. DNA for the CDR3: TGCAGCGTGAGTGGGACAGTCGACAATCAGCCCCAGCATTTT.

This clonotype was picked up many times. This chain joins TRBV28 and TRBJ2-7; D is unclear. Trimming took 6 bases from V and 5 from J, leaving 11 bases between them. Germline loops: CDR1 MDHEN, CDR2 SYDVKM. There are 12 residues in the CDR3. For the CDR3, the DNA is TGTGCCAGCAGCGGGTTTTTGAACGAGCAGTACTTC. This codes for CASSGFLNEQYF. Filled out from reference TRBV28 and TRBJ2-7, the complete variable domain reads DVKVTQSSRYLVKRTGEKVFLECVQDMDHENMFWYRQDPGLGLRLIYFSYDVKMKEKGDIPEGYSVSREKKERFSLILESASTNQTSMYLCASSGFLNEQYFGPGTRLTVT.

The V gene is TRBV6-4, the J gene TRBJ2-2; TRBD1 matches at 9 bases. Germline V gene lookup returns CDR1 MRHNA and CDR2 SNTAGT. The junction had 8 bases not matched to a gene; V was cut back by 7 bases and J by 8 bases. The CDR3 has 14 residues. The CDR3 region has the DNA TGTGCCAGCACCCCGGACAGGGGTGTGGGGGAGCTGTTTTTT. This encodes CASTPDRGVGELFF.

This clonotype occurred a few times. The chain couples TRBV12-3 or TRBV12-4 to TRBJ2-3; TRBD1 agrees at 10 bases. V shed 5 bases, J shed 4 bases, and the junction held 9 bases outside the gene matches. The CDR3 contains 16 residues. CDR3 protein: CASSPISGQGADTQYF. The DNA of the CDR3 is TGTGCCAGCAGTCCTATTTCTGGACAGGGGGCAGATACGCAGTATTTT.

The V and J genes are TRBV9 and TRBJ1-1; D remains ambiguous. The CDR3 is made up of 16 amino acids. CDR1 and CDR2 (germline): SGDLS, YYNGEE. V lost 0 bases and J lost 0, with 12 bases in between. CDR3 loop: CASSVGGGLMNTEAFF. The CDR3 nucleotides read TGTGCCAGCAGCGTAGGAGGAGGGCTTATGAACACTGAAGCTTTCTTT.

V is TRBV7-2 and J is TRBJ2-5; 11 bases map to TRBD2. V lost 5 bases, J lost 5 bases, and 10 bases stayed unmatched. From germline, CDR1 is SGHTA and CDR2 FQGNSA. This CDR3 has 16 residues. The CDR3 sequence is CASSRIRLAGMETQYF. The CDR3 DNA reads as TGTGCCAGCAGCCGTATACGACTAGCGGGGATGGAGACCCAGTACTTC. Based on the CDR3 plus reference TRBV7-2 and TRBJ2-5, the full variable domain is GAGVSQSPSNKVTEKGKDVELRCDPISGHTALYWYRQSLGQGLEFLIYFQGNSAPDKSGLPSDRFSAERTGGSVSTLTIQRTQQEDSAVYLCASSRIRLAGMETQYFGPGTRLLVL.

The CDR3 sequence: CASSPIVSATDQETQYF. In DNA, the CDR3 is TGTGCCAGCTCACCAATCGTCTCCGCGACAGATCAAGAGACCCAGTACTTC. The V and J genes are TRBV18 and TRBJ2-5, with D perhaps TRBD1 (5 bases). This CDR3 is built from 17 residues. CDR1 and CDR2 from the germline V gene are KGHSH and LQKENI. Trimming removed 2 bases from V and 2 bases from J, with 18 bases in between.

This clonotype occurred many times. This chain joins TRBV20-1 and TRBJ2-5, with D possibly TRBD2 on 5 matching bases. The CDR3 consists of 13 residues. V lost 6 bases to trimming and J lost 4 bases, with 15 bases between them. Germline V gene sequence: CDR1 DFQATT, CDR2 SNEGSKA (reference sequence). The CDR3 region is CSAPEDGGETQYF. CDR3 nucleotide sequence: TGCAGTGCGCCCGAGGACGGAGGAGAGACCCAGTACTTC.

The chain recombines TRBV6-2 or TRBV6-3 with TRBJ1-5, with D hard to call. V dropped 3 bases and J dropped 2 bases, with 11 bases sitting between them. Germline CDR1 and CDR2: MNHEY and SVGEGT. The CDR3 totals 15 residues. The CDR3 loop is CASSYRDEGNQPQHF. CDR3 bases: TGTGCCAGCAGTTATAGGGATGAGGGCAATCAGCCCCAGCATTTT.

The chain links TRBV12-3 or TRBV12-4 to TRBJ2-5; D gene ambiguous. This CDR3 comprises 17 residues. Trimming removed 4 bases at V and 11 bases at J, with 29 bases between. The DNA for the CDR3 is TGTGCCAGCAGTTCTTTTGTGCAGCGTTTATCCTACAATGAGCAGTACTTC. Amino acid sequence: CASSSFVQRLSYNEQYF.

This chain joins TRBV29-1 and TRBJ1-1; possible D gene TRBD1, 6 bases. Germline CDR1 is SQVTM and CDR2 is ANQGSEA. This CDR3 comprises 13 residues. V was shortened by 7 bases and J by 0 bases, with 12 bases between the two germline ends. This CDR3 reads CSAMGQLNTEAFF. CDR3 sequence (DNA): TGCAGCGCCATGGGACAATTGAACACTGAAGCTTTCTTT.

This chain uses TRBV28 with TRBJ1-1; tentatively, D is TRBD1 (5 bases). The length of the CDR3 is 15 residues. V lost 6 bases to trimming and J lost 6 bases, with 20 bases between them. Germline CDR1 and CDR2: MDHEN and SYDVKM. Written as DNA, the CDR3 is TGTGCCAGCAGCCTACCGGGACCCCGGACATCTGAAGCTTTCTTT. Residues: CASSLPGPRTSEAFF.

The chain joins TRBV12-3 or TRBV12-4 to TRBJ2-7; the match to TRBD1 covers 10 bases. V gave up 1 base and J gave up 7 bases; unmatched junction bases: 16. The CDR3 sequence is 18 residues long. The CDR3 DNA sequence: TGTGCCAGCAGTTTAGGGGGGGACAGGGGAATGAGGTACAATGAGCAGTACTTC. As protein: CASSLGGDRGMRYNEQYF.

This clonotype was observed a handful of times. The gene calls are TRBV2 and TRBJ2-5, with no clear D. V was trimmed by 4 bases and J by 0 bases, leaving 9 bases between them. The CDR3 covers 14 residues. Germline CDR1 SNHLY, CDR2 FYNNEI. CDR3 in DNA: TGTGCCAGCAGTGTCCTCGGGTACCAAGAGACCCAGTACTTC. This encodes CASSVLGYQETQYF.

This clonotype was picked up a small number of times. The genes are TRBV5-1 and TRBJ2-3; a weak D match, TRBD2 (5 bases). V was clipped by 1 base and J by 5 bases, with 20 bases between them. The CDR3 sequence is 17 residues long. In germline, CDR1 is SGHRS, CDR2 YFSETQ. The CDR3 sequence: CASSLRSGGSAGDTQYF. The CDR3, as DNA: TGCGCCAGCAGCTTGCGGAGCGGCGGGTCTGCAGGAGATACGCAGTATTTT.

The V call is TRBV7-6, the J call TRBJ1-2, with D hard to call. This CDR3 is built from 11 residues. Looked up from germline, CDR1 is SGHVS and CDR2 is FNYEAQ. Trimming shortened V by 10 bases and J by 4 bases, and 10 bases separated the two germline ends. The CDR3 region is CAILGPYGYTF. The CDR3 DNA reads TGTGCCATCCTAGGGCCCTATGGCTACACCTTC.

The chain couples TRBV7-2 to TRBJ1-2; the match to TRBD1 covers 7 bases. The V gene end was trimmed by 5 bases and the J gene end by 5 bases; junction bases not matched to a gene: 5. CDR1 is SGHTA and CDR2 is FQGNSA in the germline V gene. The CDR3 loop spans 13 amino acids. The CDR3 sequence: CASSPSGQYGYTF. CDR3 DNA sequence: TGTGCCAGCAGCCCATCGGGACAGTATGGCTACACCTTC.